The rows below give T cell receptor beta chains drawn from one sample of a study of vaccination and CD4 T cells after COVID-19. Each CDR3 protein is one row after TCRdb ran MiXCR on the PCR reads. The table has around 13,000 distinct CDR3 sequences, roughly four fifths seen once. No antigens are known for them. The sample comprised CD4+ T cells from blood, cultured in vitro. These receptors originate from a human donor who had recovered from COVID-19. CDR3s include the opening cysteine and the closing phenylalanine or tryptophan. Not all rows give a size; the values are once, few, many and, for expanded clones, a class.

CDR3 protein	V gene	J gene	clone size
CSARDRRLQRGYGYTF	TRBV20-1	TRBJ1-2	few
CASSSGGAGNQPQHF	TRBV6-2/TRBV6-3	TRBJ1-5	.
CASRFGTAYEQYF	TRBV7-2	TRBJ2-7	large
CASSLSRKVRDRNSNQPQHF	TRBV6-2/TRBV6-3	TRBJ1-5	.
CASLIGQGRTGELFF	TRBV2	TRBJ2-2	.
CASSVQDGQWNTQYF	TRBV19	TRBJ2-3	.
CASSPRERKNNEQFF	TRBV12-3/TRBV12-4	TRBJ2-1	.
CASSLQPTSGSWGETQYF	TRBV7-6	TRBJ2-5	.
CASSEVLTGGQPQHF	TRBV6-1	TRBJ1-5	few
CSARGPGLAVSYEQYF	TRBV20-1	TRBJ2-7	.
CASSPLGGGRTGNEQYF	TRBV6-2/TRBV6-3	TRBJ2-7	.
CATSRQGAPGETQYF	TRBV24-1	TRBJ2-5	few
CTGGGGASNYGYTF	TRBV20-1	TRBJ1-2	.
CSARVGMWQPQHF	TRBV20-1	TRBJ1-5	few
CASNLQGSGANVLTF	TRBV6-1	TRBJ2-6	.
CASSSTGYRYGYTF	TRBV19	TRBJ1-2	.
CASRPGRGNSPLHF	TRBV6-1	TRBJ1-6	.
CASSPQQGLTEAFF	TRBV7-9	TRBJ1-1	.
CASSYESGRADTQYF	TRBV6-5	TRBJ2-3	.
CSATTGPSYEQYF	TRBV20-1	TRBJ2-7	.
CASTITGAGGPYEQYF	TRBV7-2	TRBJ2-7	.
CASSLKGTGLGNTIYF	TRBV7-2	TRBJ1-3	.
CASSSDPSTPDGYTF	TRBV7-2	TRBJ1-2	once
CSVEKGGETQYF	TRBV29-1	TRBJ2-5	.
CSALGETQYF	TRBV20-1	TRBJ2-5	few
CASNYGGSLYEQYF	TRBV7-2	TRBJ2-7	.
CASSGRGLAGAETQYF	TRBV7-2	TRBJ2-5	.
CSARDSLRGTGGISGYTF	TRBV20-1	TRBJ1-2	.
CSARDRRQGNVVGKLFF	TRBV20-1	TRBJ1-4	.
CASSLFSRDREHYGYTF	TRBV7-8	TRBJ1-2	few
CASSGDGLESPF	TRBV2	TRBJ1-1	.